The rows below give T cell receptor beta chains drawn from one sample of a study of T cell changes during pregnancy in multiple sclerosis. Sequencing was performed with immunoSEQ multiplex PCR; in TCRdb, only in-frame clones are kept and a portion is missing. The repertoire consists of approximately 92,000 clones, with over 85% occurring once and the leading ten covering 0.99%. Source: peripheral blood, taken after pregnancy. The receptors derive from a female donor with multiple sclerosis, enrolled in a pregnancy study. Both conserved end residues are part of each CDR3.

TRBJ1-1 TRBV5-4 CASSPRQGMNTEAFF
TRBJ1-5 TRBV15 CATSRGASNQPQHF
TRBJ2-7 TRBV6-1 CASSEPGVSYEQYF
TRBJ1-1 TRBV30 CAWRLQGFTEAFF
TRBJ2-3 TRBV7-9 CASSPRLAGGLADTQYF
TRBJ2-1 TRBV7-2 CASSGGAAGAGNEQFF
TRBJ2-1 TRBV7-9 CASSFPGASYNEQFF
TRBJ2-5 TRBV25-1 CASSDLRQGAFQETQYF
TRBJ2-7 TRBV7-6 CASSPDRDAYEQYF
TRBJ2-7 TRBV10-2 CASGQGSSYEQYF
TRBJ2-1 TRBV10-1 CASSEQASYNEQFF
TRBJ2-7 TRBV25-1 CASSDPLAGSGEQYF
TRBJ2-7 TRBV4-2 CASSQGLAGKSYEQYF
TRBJ2-4 TRBV11-3 CASSSGSFNIQYF
TRBJ2-7 TRBV21-1 CASSEDKQYF
TRBJ1-5 TRBV6-1 CASSSLFSNQPQHF
TRBJ1-1 TRBV28 CASRRGKSGIEAFF
TRBJ2-5 TRBV7-9 CASSLAKREPQETQYF
TRBJ2-3 TRBV28 CASSSGGEGTDTQYF
TRBJ2-3 TRBV28 CASRWGQYADTQYF
TRBJ1-1 TRBV6-5 CASTKKNWGGAEAFF
TRBJ2-1 TRBV5-1 CASSFTGVNEQFF
TRBJ2-2 TRBV11-3 CASRSLAGGTGELFF
TRBJ2-7 TRBV9 CASSVTSGRAYEQYF
TRBJ1-4 TRBV15 CATSRGGPSNEKLFF
TRBJ2-7 TRBV10-2 CASSESIGGAYEQYF
TRBJ2-1 TRBV5-6 CASSLVVDNEQFF
TRBJ2-4 TRBV6-4 CASSDSGRTDFNIAKNIQYF
TRBJ2-7 TRBV10-1 CASSEGLAGVSEQYF
TRBJ2-7 TRBV30 CAWSRQNSYEQYF
TRBJ2-1 TRBV14 CASSQDREGEQFF
TRBJ2-1 TRBV11-2 CASSLYSGRTDEQFF
TRBJ1-1 TRBV28 CASSLAGPMGLTEAFF
TRBJ2-7 TRBV7-6 CASSLGGTAIYEQYF
TRBJ2-5 TRBV5-1 CASSSDRGWAETQYF
TRBJ1-2 TRBV18 CASSPLDRADYGYTF
TRBJ2-1 TRBV9 CASSFGSGTPRNEQFF
TRBJ2-1 TRBV11-2 CASSLGLVFYNEQFF
TRBJ2-7 TRBV7-9 CASSFGSGTGSPEQYF
TRBJ1-2 TRBV29-1 CSVERGTGYTF
TRBJ1-2 TRBV29-1 CSVPRQINYGYTF
TRBJ2-1 TRBV18 CASSLPRSSYNEQFF
TRBJ2-7 TRBV6-1 CASRGLVGYEQYF
TRBJ2-1 TRBV7-9 CASSSQGAGGDNEQFF
TRBJ1-3 TRBV20-1 CSAESGNTIYF
TRBJ1-1 TRBV5-1 CASSLGDMGTEAFF
TRBJ2-1 TRBV30 CAWSHHGRGSYNEQFF
TRBJ2-2 TRBV6-5 CASSKLLAGTGELFF
TRBJ2-1 TRBV2 CASPGLSGDNEQFF
TRBJ2-6 TRBV13 CASKTGYSGANVLTF
TRBJ2-7 TRBV11-2 CASSLVRRTSYEQYF
TRBJ2-3 TRBV27 CASSVLTGTSGRDTQYF
TRBJ1-3 TRBV9 CASSARPTAGDTIYF
TRBJ2-1 TRBV7-2 CASSYSPGVGEQFF
TRBJ1-3 TRBV27 CASSFLRGGVGNTIYF